These 30 T cell receptor beta chains were all obtained from the same sample, sequenced in a study of blood T cell repertoires in COVID-19. Sequencing used immunoSEQ multiplex PCR; TCRdb keeps in-frame clones, though not all of them. The sample holds a few hundred thousand clones, nearly 90% seen once. Sequencing input: peripheral blood. Receptors originate from a woman under 30 who had recovered from COVID-19.

V is TRBV18 and J is TRBJ2-2; 8 bases line up with TRBD1. The V gene's germline CDR1 is KGHSH and CDR2 LQKENI. V lost 3 bases to trimming and J lost 1 base; unmatched junction nucleotides: 4. The CDR3 contains 16 residues. The CDR3 protein is CASSPIGQGNTGELFF. CDR3 in DNA: TGTGCCAGCTCACCTATTGGACAGGGGAACACCGGGGAGCTGTTTTTT.

The chain carries TRBV21-1 and TRBJ2-4; TRBD1 was called by the table and not checked on the DNA. TRBV21-1 is reported as a pseudogene. The CDR3 loop spans 18 amino acids. CDR3 amino acids: CASSKVCRDRISKNIQYF. CDR3 sequence (DNA): TGTGCCAGCAGCAAAGTATGTAGGGACAGGATAAGTAAAAACATTCAGTACTTC.

The chain recombines TRBV5-6 with TRBJ1-2; a weak D match, TRBD1 (5 bases). Germline V CDR1 and CDR2: SGHDT, YYEEEE. The V end was cut by 2 bases, the J end by 8 bases, with 10 bases between. The CDR3 length is 12 residues. CDR3 DNA sequence: TGTGCCAGCAGCTTTGGACAATCAGGCTACACCTTC. Its protein is CASSFGQSGYTF.

This clone appeared a few times. V and J are TRBV15 and TRBJ2-7, with 9 bases aligning to TRBD1. The CDR3 length is 14 residues. Unmatched junction bases numbered 8, after V lost 5 bases and J lost 6 bases. CDR1 and CDR2 from the germline V gene are LNHNV and YYDKDF (reference sequence). DNA of the CDR3: TGTGCCACCAGCTTCCGGGACAGGGATTTCGAGCAGTACTTC. Protein: CATSFRDRDFEQYF.

Only a few counts were recorded for this clone. The chain uses TRBV3-1 (or the pseudogene TRBV3-2) and TRBJ2-3; possible D gene TRBD1, 5 bases. This CDR3 has 16 residues. CDR1 is LGHDT and CDR2 is YNNKEL in the germline V gene (reference sequence). Trimming took off 1 base at V and 2 bases at J, with 13 bases between the two ends. DNA for the CDR3: TGTGCCAGCAGCCAAGGAGACAGTGGCAACACAGATACGCAGTATTTT. This codes for CASSQGDSGNTDTQYF.

This clone was counted a single time. The gene calls are TRBV3-1 (or the pseudogene TRBV3-2) and TRBJ1-1; D is ambiguous. The V and J ends lost 4 bases and 4 bases respectively, with 10 bases between them. CDR1 and CDR2 (germline): LGHDT, YNNKEL (reference sequence). This CDR3 region has 13 residues. CDR3 region: CASSPPRSTEAFF. The CDR3 region has the DNA TGTGCCAGCAGCCCCCCTCGGAGCACTGAAGCTTTCTTT.

The chain combines TRBV30 with TRBJ2-2, with TRBD2 matching 7 bases. This CDR3 comprises 14 residues. Germline V CDR1 and CDR2: GTSNPN, SVGIG (reference sequence). J lost 7 bases, V lost 1 base, and 6 bases had no gene match. The CDR3, as DNA: TGTGCCTGGAGTGGTACTAGCGAAGGCGGGGAGCTGTTTTTT. Residues: CAWSGTSEGGELFF.

Here the CDR3 reads CASSVGLAGVNEQFF. The DNA of the CDR3 is TGTGCCAGCAGCGTAGGACTAGCGGGAGTGAATGAGCAGTTCTTC. The rearrangement links TRBV9 to TRBJ2-1; 12 bases fit TRBD2. In germline, CDR1 is SGDLS, CDR2 YYNGEE. Losses at the gene ends were 0 bases for V and 7 bases for J; bases not matched to a gene: 2. The CDR3 contains 15 residues.

The genes are TRBV2 and TRBJ2-7; 8 positions match TRBD1. The CDR3 totals 12 residues. CDR1 SNHLY and CDR2 FYNNEI come from the germline V gene. Trimming removed 9 bases from V and 3 bases from J; junction bases left unmatched: 4. The CDR3 loop reads CARQGESYEQYF. DNA of the CDR3: TGTGCCAGACAGGGGGAAAGCTACGAGCAGTACTTC.

This chain's CDR3 is CASAEGGTEAFF. The CDR3 coding sequence is TGTGCCAGCGCCGAGGGAGGCACTGAAGCTTTCTTT. The chain joins TRBV7-9 to TRBJ1-1, with D unclear. Per the germline V gene, CDR1 is SEHNR and CDR2 is FQNEAQ (reference sequence). V was pared by 8 bases and J by 4 bases, with 11 bases between. CDR3 size: 12 residues.

The chain recombines TRBV10-3 with TRBJ2-6; no clear D. The length of the CDR3 is 11 residues. Trimming cost V 11 bases and J 2 bases, with 4 bases left between them. Germline V CDR1 and CDR2: ENHRY, SYGVKD. Here the CDR3 reads CASAGANVLTF. The CDR3 coding sequence is TGTGCCTCAGCTGGGGCCAACGTCCTGACTTTC.

Only one count was recorded for this clone. The chain carries TRBV19 and TRBJ1-1; TRBD1 matches at 7 bases. The CDR3 spans 12 residues. Looked up from germline, CDR1 is LNHDA and CDR2 is SQIVND (reference sequence). Trimming removed 5 bases from V and 10 bases from J; junction bases left unmatched: 7. CDR3 nucleotides: TGTGCCAGTAGTCTACAGGGGTATAGAGCTTTCTTT. It specifies CASSLQGYRAFF.

This chain uses TRBV6-4 with TRBJ2-6, with 9 nucleotides matching TRBD2. The CDR3 runs to 17 residues. V lost 3 bases, J lost 4 bases, and 7 bases stayed unmatched. The germline CDR1 and CDR2 sequences are MRHNA and SNTAGT. CDR3 sequence: CASSDGAGGSGANVLTF. The CDR3 DNA is TGTGCCAGCAGTGATGGAGCGGGAGGCTCCGGGGCCAACGTCCTGACTTTC.

V and J are TRBV28 and TRBJ2-3, with D possibly TRBD1 on 5 matching bases. Germline V lookup: CDR1 MDHEN, CDR2 SYDVKM. CDR3 length: 14 residues. V was cut by 4 bases and J by 1 base, with 9 bases left in between. The CDR3 region has the DNA TGTGCCAGCAGTTCCCCCAGGGGCACAGATACGCAGTATTTT. Its translation: CASSSPRGTDTQYF.

The rearrangement links TRBV29-1 to TRBJ1-1, with a possible D match to TRBD1 (5 bases). The CDR3 length is 15 residues. Trimming cost V 1 base and J 4 bases, with 16 bases left between them. Germline V gene sequence: CDR1 SQVTM, CDR2 ANQGSEA. The CDR3 sequence: CSVEVLTGRGTEAFF. DNA of the CDR3: TGCAGCGTTGAAGTCTTGACCGGGAGGGGCACTGAAGCTTTCTTT.

The V gene is TRBV7-3, the J gene TRBJ2-3; 13 bases line up with TRBD2. CDR3 length: 16 residues. V trimming: 5 bases; J trimming: 4 bases; junction bases outside the gene matches: 6. Germline loops: CDR1 SGHTA, CDR2 FQGTGA. CDR3 sequence (DNA): TGTGCCAGCAGCCTGGGACTAGCGGGACTTGCAGATACGCAGTATTTT. Translating gives CASSLGLAGLADTQYF. Together with reference TRBV7-3 and TRBJ2-3, the CDR3 gives the full variable domain: GAGVSQTPSNKVTEKGKYVELRCDPISGHTALYWYRQSLGQGPEFLIYFQGTGAADDSGLPNDRFFAVRPEGSVSTLKIQRTERGDSAVYLCASSLGLAGLADTQYFGPGTRLTVL.

The CDR3 protein is CAWEGQGGSQETQYF. The DNA for the CDR3 is TGTGCCTGGGAGGGACAGGGGGGGTCACAAGAGACCCAGTACTTC. The chain is built from TRBV30 and TRBJ2-5; TRBD1 agrees at 11 bases. CDR3 size: 15 residues. V dropped 5 bases and J dropped 2; count of bases not matched to a gene: 7. Germline lookup yields CDR1 GTSNPN and CDR2 SVGIG (reference sequence).

The chain uses TRBV7-9 and TRBJ2-7, with TRBD2 matching 7 bases. The CDR3 extends over 14 amino acids. Germline trimming cut 5 bases from V and 3 bases from J; bases unmatched to any gene: 7. Germline CDR1 and CDR2: SEHNR and FQNEAQ (reference sequence). The CDR3 spells CASSPTGTNYEQYF. The CDR3 bases are TGTGCCAGCAGCCCCACCGGGACTAACTACGAGCAGTACTTC. Variable domain in full (rest from reference TRBV7-9 and TRBJ2-7): DTGVSQNPRHKITKRGQNVTFRCDPISEHNRLYWYRQTLGQGPEFLTYFQNEAQLEKSRLLSDRFSAERPKGSFSTLEIQRTEQGDSAMYLCASSPTGTNYEQYFGPGTRLTVT.

This clone occurred once. In nucleotides, the CDR3 is TGCGCCAGCAGTCAATCGAGGCGGATGAACACTGAAGCTTTCTTT. Its translation is CASSQSRRMNTEAFF. This chain joins TRBV23-1 and TRBJ1-1; D is unclear. TRBV23-1 is an ORF, with its function uncertain. V shed 0 bases and J shed 0 bases, with 8 bases lying between them. The CDR3 runs to 15 residues.

The rearrangement joins TRBV6-4 to TRBJ2-1; 7 nucleotides line up with TRBD2. The germline gives CDR1 MRHNA, CDR2 SNTAGT. V gave up 2 bases and J gave up 6 bases; unmatched junction bases: 4. The CDR3 length is 14 residues. CDR3 in DNA: TGTGCCAGCAGTGACGGTGGCGGGAGCAATGAGCAGTTCTTC. Translated: CASSDGGGSNEQFF.

This chain links TRBV7-3 with TRBJ2-6, with D hard to call. In germline, CDR1 is SGHTA, CDR2 FQGTGA. This CDR3 region has 15 residues. V shed 5 bases and J shed 1 base, with 9 bases lying between them. In DNA, the CDR3 is TGTGCCAGCAGCCCAACTTCGTCTGGGGCCAACGTCCTGACTTTC. Translated: CASSPTSSGANVLTF.

This chain uses TRBV6-6 with TRBJ1-2, with a weak D call TRBD1 (6 bases). V was clipped by 6 bases and J by 7 bases, with 18 bases between them. The CDR3 spans 14 residues. Germline CDR1 MNHNY, CDR2 SVGAGI (reference sequence). The CDR3 bases are TGTGCCAGCAGCGAGGGGGGGTCCGTGACTGGCTACACCTTC. Encoded protein: CASSEGGSVTGYTF.

V usage is TRBV7-9 and J usage is TRBJ1-5; no definite D call. V was pared by 3 bases and J by 2 bases, with 8 bases between. Germline V gene lookup returns CDR1 SEHNR and CDR2 FQNEAQ (reference sequence). The CDR3 has 14 amino acids. DNA of the CDR3: TGTGCCAGCAGCTTGGGAGGAGGCAATCAGCCCCAGCATTTT. Protein sequence: CASSLGGGNQPQHF.

This chain joins TRBV30 and TRBJ2-2, with TRBD1 matching 9 bases. Per germline, CDR1 GTSNPN and CDR2 SVGIG (reference sequence). The CDR3 has 14 residues. Trimming at V came to 4 bases and at J to 5 bases, leaving 5 bases not matched to a gene. The CDR3 region is CAWNPGTGTGELFF. As DNA, the CDR3 is TGTGCCTGGAATCCCGGGACAGGGACCGGGGAGCTGTTTTTT.

The chain combines TRBV19 with TRBJ1-2; D not certain. CDR3 length: 15 residues. Germline CDR1 and CDR2: LNHDA and SQIVND (reference sequence). Trimming shortened V by 2 bases and J by 6 bases, and 16 bases separated the two germline ends. The CDR3 coding sequence is TGTGCCAGTAGTATACGGGTAAACGGTAGAAATGGCTACACCTTC. It specifies CASSIRVNGRNGYTF.

The J gene is TRBJ2-3, the V gene TRBV10-3; D is unclear. Germline-derived CDR1 and CDR2 are ENHRY and SYGVKD. V was trimmed by 6 bases and J by 1 base, leaving 17 bases between them. This CDR3 contains 16 residues. The CDR3, as DNA: TGTGCCATCAGCCTTACCCAGGTCTCGGGCACAGATACGCAGTATTTT. This sequence encodes CAISLTQVSGTDTQYF.

V is TRBV18 and J is TRBJ1-3; TRBD1 might be the D (5 bases). V gave up 6 bases and J gave up 4 bases, with 13 bases separating them. Per the germline V gene, CDR1 is KGHSH and CDR2 is LQKENI. CDR3 length equals 14 residues. The CDR3 protein is CASSNQGGGNTIYF. The CDR3 DNA is TGTGCCAGCTCCAACCAGGGAGGGGGAAACACCATATATTTT.

The CDR3 DNA follows: TGTGCCAGCAGCCAATCCCGCGTAGTCCAAGAGACCCAGTACTTC. This gives the protein CASSQSRVVQETQYF. The chain recombines TRBV3-1 (or the pseudogene TRBV3-2) with TRBJ2-5; unclear D gene. CDR1 and CDR2 (germline): LGHDT, YNNKEL (reference sequence). The CDR3 is 15 amino acids. Trimming took 2 bases from V and 1 from J, leaving 11 bases between them.

The CDR3 bases are TGTGCCACCAGCAGAGGCGGGACTCTCGTCCGGGGCAATCAGCCCCAGCATTTT. It codes for CATSRGGTLVRGNQPQHF. The J gene is TRBJ1-5, the V gene TRBV15; tentative D call: TRBD1 (5 bases). Trimming left V 1 base short and J 2 bases short, with 18 bases between. Germline CDR1 is LNHNV and CDR2 is YYDKDF (reference sequence). This CDR3 has 18 amino acids. Full variable domain (rest looked up from reference TRBV15 and TRBJ1-5): DAMVIQNPRYQVTQFGKPVTLSCSQTLNHNVMYWYQQKSSQAPKLLFHYYDKDFNNEADTPDNFQSRRPNTSFCFLDIRSPGLGDTAMYLCATSRGGTLVRGNQPQHFGDGTRLSIL.

CDR3 DNA: TGTGCCAGCAGACTTGGGACAGATTCCTACGAGCAGTACTTC. Its protein is CASRLGTDSYEQYF. The V gene is TRBV4-2, the J gene TRBJ2-7; TRBD1 matches 7 bases. CDR3 size: 14 residues. From germline, CDR1 is LGHNA and CDR2 YNFKEQ. V trimming: 6 bases; J trimming: 1 base; junction bases outside the gene matches: 6.